This T cell receptor (beta chain) was documented in a study of T-cell memory formation after mild COVID-19. Study-level results: Whereas later expanders leaned CD4+, clones contracting day 15 to 85 showed a balanced CD4/CD8 makeup. Proof of SARS-CoV-2 specificity was absent for the second-wave clones that crested on day 37.

Using constant-segment primers, 5'RACE produced TCR alpha and TCR beta cDNA libraries carrying sample barcodes and UMIs. TCRdb recomputed calls from the 5' RACE reads with MiXCR, one row per CDR3 protein. The sample shows about 390,000 distinct CDR3 sequences, 20% to 25% of them seen only once. The CDR3 contains 14 residues. Between the trimmed V and J ends, which lost 6 bases and 4 bases, there was a span of 15 bases. This clonotype was counted a few times. Its target is unknown. The source material was PBMCs or a T cell subset sorted from them (not recorded which). This TCR was recovered from an adult woman who had mild COVID-19 (a few samples of this study predate the infection). Cell type and time point are not known. V gene TRBV12-3 or TRBV12-4 combines with J gene TRBJ1-2, with D unclear. The CDR3 DNA reads as TGTGCCAGCAGCCCCCCCGTCGATCCCTATGGCTACACCTTC. It encodes CASSPPVDPYGYTF.